The sequence of this T cell receptor beta chain was determined in a study of blood T cell repertoires in COVID-19 (dated by TCRdb to between 2020 and 2021). In terms of the full investigation: Samples from collaborators originated in the United States, Italy and Spain and spanned both the acute and convalescent phases of COVID-19. The prospective study material was composed of cDNA or gDNA derived from T cells, B-cell-depleted T cells, or PBMCs. Subjects who had been exposed to COVID-19, were actively infected with it, or had recovered from it provided the deeply sampled blood TCRbeta repertoires that made up the dataset. The repertoires were made available in a free public database intended to serve as a resource for research on the immune response to SARS-CoV-2. Samples were obtained from the ongoing ImmuneRACE study (first 160 participants) and from 1,000 to 1,500 subjects provided by 6 global collaborators. Sample metadata almost always included a de-identified subject ID, COVID-19 status, age in years and sex. Where available, HLA class I and class II types were obtained from metadata supplied by the sample provider rather than from assay-based typing.

Each collaborating institution followed its own protocols to collect whole blood in K2EDTA tubes. Collaborator samples were shipped for TCRbeta analysis as frozen whole blood, isolated PBMCs, or DNA extracted from either sample type. TCRbeta CDR3 regions were amplified from genomic DNA by means of the immunoSEQ Assay, a bias-controlled multiplex PCR. The study's own analysis went as follows. Nucleated cell counts per sample were estimated from amplification of reference gene primers within the assay. To quantify the absolute abundance of each unique TCRbeta CDR3 rearrangement, sequence reads were collapsed and filtered. For each sample, productive Simpson clonality was calculated as the square root of Simpson's diversity index over productive rearrangements. TCRdb took this table from immuneACCESS and kept in-frame rearrangements with V and J called. Such tables lack part of the clones; where checked against another copy, unresolved V genes explain under half of the gap, and the rest is unexplained. That table is the source of V, J and clone size, and D and trimming were worked out from the DNA. For this sample there are under 350,000 clones; approximately 90% appear just once. About 4.2% of the sample is held by the ten biggest clonotypes.

With respect to this clone: Its antigen is not yet known. A junction boundary mismatches the germline segment, possibly from a read error.

The paper as a whole reports these results and caveats: The quantity of clinical and demographic metadata differed by source and by participant and was supplied without curation.

CDR1 SGHNT and CDR2 YYREEE are derived from the germline V gene (reference sequence). The CDR3 starts with the cysteine, ends with the phenylalanine, and has 13 residues. The kept DNA is CDR3 alone, 39 bases in frame from the first base. The sample consisted of peripheral blood. This TCR was sampled from a man between 35 and 55 years old with acute or convalescent COVID-19. The chain is made from TRBV5-4 and TRBJ2-7; 7 nucleotides in the junction match TRBD2. The DNA reads TGTGCCAGCAGCTTGGGTAGCCAGCGGGGTCTGCACTTC. Protein translation: CASSLGSQRGLHF.